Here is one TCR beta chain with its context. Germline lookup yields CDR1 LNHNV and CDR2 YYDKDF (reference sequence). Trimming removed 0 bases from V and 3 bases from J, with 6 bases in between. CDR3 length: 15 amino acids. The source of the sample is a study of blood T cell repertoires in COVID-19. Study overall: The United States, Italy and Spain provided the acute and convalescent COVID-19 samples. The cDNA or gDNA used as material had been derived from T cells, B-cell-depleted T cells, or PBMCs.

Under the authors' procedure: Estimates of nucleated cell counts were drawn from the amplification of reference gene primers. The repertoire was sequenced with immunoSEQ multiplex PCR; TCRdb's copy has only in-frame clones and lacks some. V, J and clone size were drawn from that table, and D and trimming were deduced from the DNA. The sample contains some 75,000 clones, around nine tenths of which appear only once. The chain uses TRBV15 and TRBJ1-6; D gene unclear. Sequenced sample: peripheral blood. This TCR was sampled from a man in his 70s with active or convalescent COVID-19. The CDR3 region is CATSRDGSYNSPLHF. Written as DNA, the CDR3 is TGTGCCACCAGCAGAGATGGCAGCTATAATTCACCCCTCCACTTT.